A selection of T cell receptor beta chains follows, all from one sample in a study of human T cells and chemical hapten exposure. TCRdb re-called the RACE reads through MiXCR, storing one row per CDR3 protein. Of tens of thousands of distinct CDR3 sequences listed, roughly a tenth were seen once; the top ten hold 13%. The sequenced sample was whole blood, obtained in connection with sensitization to the hapten diphenylcyclopropenone (DPC). The receptor source for this set is a woman aged 40 to 50 with alopecia areata. Some clones in this sample may be carry-over from other donors' samples. Both conserved end residues are part of each CDR3. Each record gives: CDR3 DNA, CDR3 protein, clone size, J gene, D gene, V gene. D genes are given only for firm matches. Expanded clones are given a class, and other clones once, few, many or no size at all.

TGTGCCAGCAGCCGCTACGACAGGCGATCCTACAATGAGCAGTTCTTC	CASSRYDRRSYNEQFF	many	TRBJ2-1	.	TRBV5-5
TGTGCCAGCAGTGAAGCGCAAGGGGCCCCCAATGAGCAGTTCTTC	CASSEAQGAPNEQFF	many	TRBJ2-1	.	TRBV6-1
TGTGCCAGCAGCCAGGCCGCGGCGCAGTCCTGGAATACGCAGTATTTT	CASSQAAAQSWNTQYF	once	TRBJ2-3	.	TRBV7-2
TGTGCCAGCAGCGGAGGGGACAGCCGGTCGGGGGAGCAGTACTTC	CASSGGDSRSGEQYF	many	TRBJ2-7	TRBD1	TRBV9
TGTGCCAGCAGACTCTCAGGGAGAGAGACCCAGTACTTC	CASRLSGRETQYF	few	TRBJ2-5	.	TRBV12-3/TRBV12-4
TGTGCCAGCAGCTGGGTTGTACAGGTGTGGGTGAATGAGCAGTACTTC	CASSWVVQVWVNEQYF	few	TRBJ2-7	.	TRBV7-6
TGCAGCGTTGATGGGGACAGAGGGACCTACGAGCAGTACTTC	CSVDGDRGTYEQYF	few	TRBJ2-7	TRBD1	TRBV29-1
TGCAGTGCTAGTACAAGTCGGGTGAACACTGAAGCTTTCTTT	CSASTSRVNTEAFF	few	TRBJ1-1	.	TRBV20-1
TGTGCCTGGAGTGTGAGCCTAGCGGGGAGGAACAATGAGCAGTTCTTC	CAWSVSLAGRNNEQFF	many	TRBJ2-1	TRBD2	TRBV30
TGTGCCAGCACCTGGGCCGGGGACAATCAGCCCCAGCATTTT	CASTWAGDNQPQHF	few	TRBJ1-5	.	TRBV28
TGTGCCAGCAGCCTTAATGAGGGCTATACGCAGTATTTT	CASSLNEGYTQYF	many	TRBJ2-3	.	TRBV5-6
TGTGTCAGCAGCACGCCGCCGGGAGGCATTCAGTACTTC	CVSSTPPGGIQYF	.	TRBJ2-4	TRBD2	TRBV7-6
TGTGCCAGCAGTACGCGCGGGGGGAACACCGGGGAGCTGTTTTTT	CASSTRGGNTGELFF	many	TRBJ2-2	TRBD2	TRBV6-2/TRBV6-3
TGTGCCAGCAGCTTAGAACCTAGCGGGGTCTCCTACGAGCAGTACTTC	CASSLEPSGVSYEQYF	many	TRBJ2-7	TRBD2	TRBV7-3
TGCGCCAGCAGCCAGGGTCGCGGAACCTACGAGCAGTACTTC	CASSQGRGTYEQYF	many	TRBJ2-7	.	TRBV4-1
TGTGCCAGCAGCCATGATGGGGGGTATATGAACACTGAAGCTTTCTTT	CASSHDGGYMNTEAFF	.	TRBJ1-1	.	TRBV3-1
TGCGCCAGCAGCCAAACAAGAGCCAGTGGGGGGGAGAACCCCTCCTACAATGAGCAGTTCTTC	CASSQTRASGGENPSYNEQFF	many	TRBJ2-1	TRBD2	TRBV5-1
TGTGCCAGCACTGACAGGGGGCGCGGCGCTTTCTTT	CASTDRGRGAFF	.	TRBJ1-1	TRBD1	TRBV6-2/TRBV6-3
TGTGCCAGCAAGACAAATTCGGGACAGGGATCCTACGAGCAGTACTTC	CASKTNSGQGSYEQYF	few	TRBJ2-7	TRBD1	TRBV27
TGTGCCAGCAGCTTCGGATTGGAATCTAATCAGCCCCAGCATTTT	CASSFGLESNQPQHF	.	TRBJ1-5	.	TRBV7-8
TGCGCCAGAAGAGACAGGGGGATTAACGAGCAGTACTTC	CARRDRGINEQYF	.	TRBJ2-7	TRBD1	TRBV5-1
TGTGCCAGCAGCTTTCAGGGGGGCGCCCGTGGCTACACCTTC	CASSFQGGARGYTF	many	TRBJ1-2	TRBD1	TRBV5-6
TGTGCCAGCAGTTCCCCGGGACAGGGCCGTTCACCCCTCCACTTT	CASSSPGQGRSPLHF	.	TRBJ1-6	TRBD1	TRBV28
TGCGCCAGCAGCTTGGTGCCGGGGGCTGGCACTGAAGCTTTCTTT	CASSLVPGAGTEAFF	.	TRBJ1-1	.	TRBV5-1
TGTGCCAGCAACTACGAAGGGGAACCCCGTCGGTATGGCTACACCTTC	CASNYEGEPRRYGYTF	.	TRBJ1-2	.	TRBV21-1
TGCGCCAGCAGCCTTCAAACAGGGCTTATCTATGAGCAGTTCTTC	CASSLQTGLIYEQFF	many	TRBJ2-1	.	TRBV5-1
TGTGCCAGCAGCTTAACCAGAAACACCGGGGAGCTGTTTTTT	CASSLTRNTGELFF	.	TRBJ2-2	.	TRBV7-9
TGCAGTGCTTCAGCTCTGGGACAGGGTGGTGAAAAACTGTTTTTT	CSASALGQGGEKLFF	many	TRBJ1-4	TRBD1	TRBV20-1
TGCGCCAGCAGCTTGGCCGGCCGCGCCTACGAGCAGTACTTC	CASSLAGRAYEQYF	many	TRBJ2-7	.	TRBV5-1
TGTGCCGCCCGGCGCGGGGATTCTAATGAAAAACTGTTTTTT	CAARRGDSNEKLFF	many	TRBJ1-4	.	TRBV19
TGTGCCAGCAGCCAAGATTTTCCGGCGGGCTACACCTTC	CASSQDFPAGYTF	few	TRBJ1-2	.	TRBV3-1
TGCGCCAGCAGCTTCGAACGACTAGCCGCCATTGATGAGCAGTTCTTC	CASSFERLAAIDEQFF	many	TRBJ2-1	TRBD2	TRBV5-1
TGTGCCAGCAGTTATGATGCGGAAACCGGGGAGCTGTTTTTT	CASSYDAETGELFF	.	TRBJ2-2	.	TRBV6-2/TRBV6-3
TGTGCCAGCAGTTACACAGGGGTGAAGGAGACCCAGTACTTC	CASSYTGVKETQYF	many	TRBJ2-5	TRBD1	TRBV6-2/TRBV6-3
TGTGCCAGCAGTGAATGGGCTAGCGGGCAAGAGACCCAGTACTTC	CASSEWASGQETQYF	many	TRBJ2-5	TRBD2	TRBV25-1
TGCGCCAGCAGCCCCGGGGCGGGCTCCACTGAAGCTTTCTTT	CASSPGAGSTEAFF	.	TRBJ1-1	.	TRBV4-1
TGTGCCTGCCGGGACAGTTACTCCTACGAGCAGTACTTC	CACRDSYSYEQYF	.	TRBJ2-7	TRBD1	TRBV7-9
TGTGCCAGCATCCGTTTAAGGGACAGGGGGTTCTACGAGCAGTACTTC	CASIRLRDRGFYEQYF	many	TRBJ2-7	TRBD1	TRBV25-1
TGCGCCAGCAGCCAAGAGATGGGAGTACCCCAGCATTTT	CASSQEMGVPQHF	many	TRBJ1-5	.	TRBV4-1
TGCAGTGCGAGTACCGGTCCGGTCACTGAAGCTTTCTTT	CSASTGPVTEAFF	.	TRBJ1-1	.	TRBV20-1
TGCAGCGTTCTCGAATCTAGAAACACCATATATTTT	CSVLESRNTIYF	many	TRBJ1-3	.	TRBV29-1